This T cell receptor beta chain was documented in a study of human T cells and chemical hapten exposure. In the study overall: It was small differences in pooled library volume that mainly caused per-sample TCR yields to vary. Study results and limitations: Once DPC sensitization occurred, TCRs above 1 in 1000 frequency showed no change.

Time point noted: healthy volunteer bleed at 6 weeks. The authors' total RNA extraction used unfractionated whole blood. It was the library that attached unique molecular identifiers to individual cDNA molecules. In the study's own analysis: Between about 23,224 and 750,000 TCRs appeared in each sample, and the median stood at about 100,000. TCRdb ran MiXCR on the RACE reads and lists one entry per CDR3 protein. TCRdb's processing, not the study's, gives the V and J calls here. The repertoire holds 30,000 to 35,000 distinct CDR3 sequences, with less than 6% as singletons. This CDR3 has 13 residues. From germline, CDR1 is SQVTM and CDR2 ANQGSEA. Trimming shortened V by 7 bases and J by 0 bases, and 9 bases separated the two germline ends. This clonotype was seen many times. The antigen is not known.

The chain employs TRBV29-1 and TRBJ2-2, with a possible D match to TRBD1 (6 bases). The sequencing sample was made of whole blood. The source is a human donor in good health. Some clones in this sample may be carry-over from other donors' samples. The chain's CDR3 is CSAGGANTGELFF. The CDR3, as DNA: TGCAGCGCTGGGGGCGCGAACACCGGGGAGCTGTTTTTT.